The entry that follows covers one TCR beta chain sequence. The target antigen is unknown. The germline V gene has CDR1 MGHRA and CDR2 YSYEKL. CDR3 length: 13 residues. V lost 3 bases to trimming and J lost 6 bases; unmatched junction nucleotides: 1. This sample was included in a study of cytomegalovirus exposure and HLA in healthy donors. TCRdb keeps only in-frame clones here, not all; method: immunoSEQ multiplex PCR. The profile shows 60,000 to 65,000 clones, over 85% of them singletons. General study points: The TCR clusters that emerged in the first cohort tended, a later analysis found, to co-occur in the approximately 130 validation repertoires. Using the classifier, cytomegalovirus status was reportedly diagnosed with high specificity and sensitivity. Through in vitro validation, three CMV-associated chains were shown to be specific for CMV antigens. Researchers counted roughly 160 TCR beta chains as cytomegalovirus-associated.

The source of this sequence is a woman between 18 and 29 years old in good health and CMV-seropositive. The J gene is TRBJ2-2, the V gene TRBV4-1, with 7 bases lining up with TRBD2. Sample: PBMCs. The CDR3 is CASSHGGSGELFF. The CDR3 coding sequence is TGCGCCAGCAGCCACGGGGGGTCCGGGGAGCTGTTTTTT.